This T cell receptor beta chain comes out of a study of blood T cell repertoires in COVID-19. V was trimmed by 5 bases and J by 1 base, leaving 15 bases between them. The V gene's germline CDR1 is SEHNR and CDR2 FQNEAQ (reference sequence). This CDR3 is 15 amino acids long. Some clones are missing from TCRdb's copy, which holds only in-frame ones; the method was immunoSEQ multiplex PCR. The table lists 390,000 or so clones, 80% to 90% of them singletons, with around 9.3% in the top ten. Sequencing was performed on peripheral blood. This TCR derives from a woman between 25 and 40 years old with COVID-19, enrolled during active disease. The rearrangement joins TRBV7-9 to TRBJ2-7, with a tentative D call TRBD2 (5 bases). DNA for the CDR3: TGTGCCAGCAGCAAATGGCAGGACTTATCCTACGAGCAGTACTTC. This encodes CASSKWQDLSYEQYF.